The 12 T cell receptor beta chains below were found in one sample sequenced in a study of TIL therapy for anti-PD-1-resistant metastatic lung cancer. The time point is: pre-treatment sample, taken before nivolumab and TIL therapy. The immunoSEQ assay was v3. Generated by immunoSEQ multiplex PCR, the TCRdb table keeps only in-frame clones and is missing some. The sample contains approximately 30,000 clones, 74% of which appear only once. The sample consisted of blood, taken at baseline. The receptors come from a woman aged 25-80 years with non-small cell lung cancer.

This chain links TRBV6-7 with TRBJ2-3; 11 nucleotides agree with TRBD2. TRBV6-7 carries the ORF label, with uncertain function. Trimming removed 11 bases from V and 0 bases from J; junction bases left unmatched: 16. The CDR3 is 18 residues long. The CDR3 is CADEQGTSGVTSTDTQYF. For the CDR3, the DNA is TGTGCCGACGAACAAGGGACTAGCGGTGTGACTAGCACAGATACGCAGTATTTT.

The V call is TRBV7-8, the J call TRBJ2-3; TRBD2 aligns across 9 bases. The CDR3 runs 17 residues. J gave up 1 base and V 5 bases, and 10 bases lay outside the gene matches. The germline gives CDR1 SGHVS, CDR2 FQNEAQ. The chain's CDR3 is CASSPRVRGGGTDTQYF. The CDR3 nucleotides are TGTGCCAGCAGCCCCAGGGTGCGGGGGGGTGGCACAGATACGCAGTATTTT.

A few counts support this clone. This rearrangement joins TRBV20-1 to TRBJ1-5; D gene ambiguous. There are 10 residues in the CDR3. V lost 5 bases to trimming and J lost 5 bases, with 4 bases between them. Per the germline V gene, CDR1 is DFQATT and CDR2 is SNEGSKA (reference sequence). The CDR3 region has the DNA TGCAGTGCTGGTGATCAGCCCCAGCATTTT. Translated: CSAGDQPQHF.

The CDR3: CASSHGGPQEQYF. Here the CDR3 DNA reads TGTGCCAGCAGCCACGGAGGACCCCAGGAGCAGTACTTC. V is TRBV11-3 and J is TRBJ2-7; D may be TRBD2 (5 bases). The V and J ends lost 5 bases and 7 bases respectively, with 15 bases between them. The CDR3 spans 13 residues. Germline V lookup: CDR1 SGHNT, CDR2 YENEEA. The full variable domain, in which reference TRBV11-3 and TRBJ2-7 provide the parts outside the CDR3, is EAGVVQSPRYKIIEKKQPVAFWCNPISGHNTLYWYLQNLGQGPELLIRYENEEAVDDSQLPKDRFSAERLKGVDSTLKIQPAELGDSAVYLCASSHGGPQEQYFGPGTRLTVT.

The chain employs TRBV7-8 and TRBJ1-2; D is ambiguous. Germline CDR1 and CDR2: SGHVS and FQNEAQ. This CDR3 comprises 13 residues. The ends were cut back, 1 base at V and 4 bases at J, with 7 bases in the middle. DNA of the CDR3: TGTGCCAGCAGCTTAGATAGGAGCTATGGCTACACCTTC. Translating gives CASSLDRSYGYTF.

The V and J genes are TRBV4-1 and TRBJ1-1, with D possibly matching TRBD1 (5 bases). Trimming took 4 bases from V and 0 from J, leaving 12 bases between them. Per the germline V gene, CDR1 is MGHRA and CDR2 is YSYEKL. There are 15 residues in the CDR3. CDR3 in DNA: TGCGCCAGCAGCCTTTCCGACAGCCTGAACACTGAAGCTTTCTTT. This gives the protein CASSLSDSLNTEAFF.

A single count supports this clone. This sequence joins TRBV11-2 and TRBJ2-2; D is uncertain. Germline values: CDR1 SGHAT, CDR2 FQNNGV. The V and J ends lost 0 bases and 7 bases respectively, with 9 bases between them. This CDR3 is built from 14 residues. DNA of the CDR3: TGTGCCAGCAGCTTAGAGCGGTGGAACGGGGAGCTGTTTTTT. It yields the protein CASSLERWNGELFF.

The chain couples TRBV7-8 to TRBJ2-1; 8 bases fit TRBD2. J was trimmed by 8 bases and V by 5 bases; bases with no gene match: 20. Germline CDR1 SGHVS, CDR2 FQNEAQ. The CDR3 totals 18 residues. In nucleotides, the CDR3 is TGTGCCAGCAGCCCCACTCCCAGCGGGAGCTTTGTAATAGATGAGCAGTTCTTC. Protein: CASSPTPSGSFVIDEQFF.

The chain is built from TRBV19 and TRBJ2-5, with 10 bases lining up with TRBD2. V trimming: 6 bases; J trimming: 1 base; junction bases outside the gene matches: 2. The CDR3 loop spans 14 amino acids. Germline V gene lookup returns CDR1 LNHDA and CDR2 SQIVND (reference sequence). CDR3 sequence: CASSGTSAQETQYF. The CDR3 bases are TGTGCCAGTAGCGGGACTAGCGCCCAAGAGACCCAGTACTTC.

A word on this clone: This specimen includes other DNA sequences encoding the same CDR3. V gene TRBV18 combines with J gene TRBJ2-7; the D is unclear. Per germline, CDR1 KGHSH and CDR2 LQKENI. This CDR3 region has 13 residues. The V gene lost 3 bases and the J gene lost 1 base, with 7 bases spanning the gap. CDR3 protein: CASSPRESYEQYF. Here the CDR3 DNA reads TGTGCCAGCTCACCCCGCGAGTCCTACGAGCAGTACTTC.

The V and J genes are TRBV6-5 and TRBJ1-6; D remains ambiguous. Germline CDR1 MNHEY, CDR2 SVGAGI. There are 12 residues in the CDR3. The germline V and J ends were trimmed by 4 bases and 8 bases, with 6 bases remaining between them. The CDR3 spells CASSSVDSPLHF. The CDR3 coding sequence is TGTGCCAGCAGTTCCGTTGATTCACCCCTCCACTTT.

This chain uses TRBV11-2 with TRBJ2-1, with 9 bases identical to TRBD2. V gave up 4 bases and J gave up 4 bases; unmatched junction bases: 11. CDR3 length: 17 residues. Germline V gene lookup returns CDR1 SGHAT and CDR2 FQNNGV. The CDR3 spells CASSSGGSGRRYNEQFF. CDR3 nucleotide sequence: TGTGCCAGCAGCTCGGGAGGAAGCGGGAGGAGGTACAATGAGCAGTTCTTC.